This entry features one T cell receptor (beta chain) sequence. These data are taken from a study of blood T cell repertoires in COVID-19. Study in general: Specimens from acute and convalescent COVID-19 originated in the United States, Italy and Spain. Sources were T cells, B-cell-depleted T cells, or PBMCs; the material itself was cDNA or gDNA.

The V and J ends lost 6 bases and 1 base respectively, with 9 bases between them. The CDR3 extends over 13 amino acids. Germline V gene lookup returns CDR1 MRHNA and CDR2 SNTAGT. Profiled with immunoSEQ multiplex PCR; TCRdb holds only in-frame clones, not every one. The data hold some 160,000 clones, with around 89% observed a single time. The receptor comes from a man in his fifties or sixties with acute or convalescent COVID-19. Sequencing input: peripheral blood. The chain employs TRBV6-4 and TRBJ1-1; D call uncertain. The CDR3 DNA sequence: TGTGCCAGCAGCGCGACGGGGAACACTGAAGCTTTCTTT. Residues: CASSATGNTEAFF.